The 29 T cell receptor beta chains below all came from one sample that was sequenced in a study of T cells in Graves' hyperthyroidism and ophthalmopathy. Using RNA transcripts as the source, TCR beta CDR3 regions were amplified. When the TCR CDR3 underwent first-round RT-PCR, the HTBI primer set was used. MiXCR was run by TCRdb on the multiplex PCR reads, yielding one entry per CDR3 protein. The sample lists approximately 490,000 distinct CDR3 sequences, 22% occurring once. Sequenced sample: blood. The source of these receptors is a woman in her 70s with Graves' ophthalmopathy.

This clonotype was seen repeatedly, ten times or more. This rearrangement joins TRBV7-3 to TRBJ2-7, with 12 positions matching TRBD2. The CDR3 length is 15 residues. V trimming: 5 bases; J trimming: 3 bases; junction bases outside the gene matches: 5. Germline CDR1 and CDR2: SGHTA and FQGTGA. The CDR3 bases are TGTGCCAGCAGCCAACTAGCGGGAGGTTTCTACGAGCAGTACTTC. This translates into CASSQLAGGFYEQYF.

The table lists this clonotype with many counts. The rearrangement joins TRBV12-3 or TRBV12-4 to TRBJ1-2; TRBD1 aligns across 8 bases. The trim removed 5 bases at V and 4 bases at J, leaving 6 bases unmatched. The CDR3 length is 14 residues. This CDR3 is CASSVYTGGYGYTF. CDR3 DNA sequence: TGTGCCAGCAGTGTGTATACAGGGGGCTATGGCTACACCTTC.

The table lists this clonotype with a few counts. This rearrangement joins TRBV5-1 to TRBJ2-1; 7 bases map to TRBD1. V lost 6 bases to trimming and J lost 3 bases; unmatched junction nucleotides: 3. The CDR3 sequence is 13 residues long. From germline, CDR1 is SGHRS and CDR2 YFSETQ. CDR3 in amino acids: CASKRDSYNEQFF. DNA for the CDR3: TGCGCCAGCAAACGGGACAGCTACAATGAGCAGTTCTTC.

This clonotype appeared a few times. This chain uses TRBV3-1 with TRBJ1-1, with D tentatively TRBD1 (6 bases). The length of the CDR3 is 15 residues. V was cut by 4 bases and J by 8 bases, with 20 bases left in between. Looked up from germline, CDR1 is LGHDT and CDR2 is YNNKEL (reference sequence). The CDR3 reads CASSPLQGIGKEAFF. The CDR3 DNA follows: TGTGCCAGCAGCCCCCTCCAGGGGATAGGGAAGGAAGCTTTCTTT.

This clonotype was counted only a few times. This sequence joins TRBV3-1 and TRBJ1-2; D is ambiguous. CDR1 is LGHDT, CDR2 YNNKEL, per germline (reference sequence). The V gene lost 0 bases and the J gene lost 7 bases, with 6 bases spanning the gap. CDR3 length equals 12 residues. CDR3 amino acids: CASSQEAFGYTF. CDR3 bases: TGTGCCAGCAGCCAAGAGGCTTTTGGCTACACCTTC.

J is TRBJ2-7 and V is TRBV5-1; D ambiguous. The CDR3 is made up of 14 amino acids. Germline CDR1 reads SGHRS; CDR2 reads YFSETQ. The V end was cut by 3 bases, the J end by 0 bases, with 10 bases between. This CDR3 reads CASSWEHLSYEQYF. CDR3 bases: TGCGCCAGCAGCTGGGAACACCTCTCCTACGAGCAGTACTTC.

This clonotype appeared many times. V and J are TRBV18 and TRBJ2-2; 12 bases are shared with TRBD2. J lost 5 bases, V lost 5 bases, and 6 bases had no gene match. The germline V gene encodes CDR1 KGHSH and CDR2 LQKENI. This CDR3 has 16 residues. This CDR3 is CASSALAGGPTGELFF. CDR3 in DNA: TGTGCCAGCTCAGCCCTAGCGGGAGGGCCGACCGGGGAGCTGTTTTTT.

This clonotype was observed once. V usage is TRBV20-1 and J usage is TRBJ2-1, with 13 bases identical to TRBD2. The better agreement between TRBJ2-7 and the DNA end casts doubt on the J call. The CDR3 length is 17 residues. Per the germline V gene, CDR1 is DFQATT and CDR2 is SNEGSKA (reference sequence). CDR3 DNA sequence: TGCAGTGCTTTTGGACTAGCGGGAGTTCCTTTTACTAATGAGCAGTACTTC. Protein product: CSAFGLAGVPFTNEQYF.

The V and J genes are TRBV12-3 or TRBV12-4 and TRBJ2-7; D is perhaps TRBD2 (6 bases). Between the trimmed V and J ends, which lost 2 bases and 2 bases, there was a span of 13 bases. The CDR3 consists of 15 residues. The CDR3 region is CASSLHTGRTYEQYF. The CDR3 nucleotides read TGTGCCAGCAGTTTACATACGGGGAGGACCTACGAGCAGTACTTC.

Here the CDR3 reads CSASKAGGASRTDTQYF. The CDR3, as DNA: TGCAGTGCTAGTAAAGCGGGGGGGGCCTCGCGCACAGATACGCAGTATTTT. V is TRBV20-1 and J is TRBJ2-3; 10 bases map to TRBD2. Per germline, CDR1 DFQATT and CDR2 SNEGSKA (reference sequence). The CDR3 runs to 17 residues. Trimming cost V 3 bases and J 1 base; bases outside gene matches: 10.

The chain combines TRBV12-3 or TRBV12-4 with TRBJ1-3; maybe TRBD1 (5 bases). This CDR3 contains 13 residues. V shed 3 bases and J shed 9 bases, with 12 bases lying between them. The CDR3 sequence: CASSLGGTSTIYF. The CDR3 DNA reads TGTGCCAGCAGTTTGGGCGGGACGAGCACCATATATTTT.

This clonotype was seen a handful of times. The V gene is TRBV7-2, the J gene TRBJ2-1; TRBD2 might be the D (5 bases). The V and J ends lost 4 bases and 7 bases respectively, with 17 bases between them. Germline CDR1 and CDR2: SGHTA and FQGNSA. The CDR3 contains 15 residues. CDR3 sequence reads: CASSSGLGPLNEQFF. In nucleotides, the CDR3 is TGTGCCAGCAGCTCAGGACTCGGACCCCTGAATGAGCAGTTCTTC.

This clonotype has at least ten counts. The chain uses TRBV12-3 or TRBV12-4 and TRBJ2-3; weak D call: TRBD2 (5 bases). There are 15 residues in the CDR3. Trimming shortened V by 4 bases and J by 0 bases, and 11 bases separated the two germline ends. The DNA of the CDR3 is TGTGCCAGCAGTTCCAGCGGACCTAGCACAGATACGCAGTATTTT. Protein product: CASSSSGPSTDTQYF.

This clonotype was seen repeatedly, ten times or more. V and J are TRBV6-6 and TRBJ2-7; 8 bases are shared with TRBD2. In germline, CDR1 is MNHNY, CDR2 SVGAGI (reference sequence). This CDR3 has 15 residues. V was pared by 2 bases and J by 2 bases, with 5 bases of the junction left unmatched. The chain's CDR3 is CASSYSAGGTYEQYF. The DNA for the CDR3 is TGTGCCAGCAGTTACAGTGCGGGAGGAACCTACGAGCAGTACTTC.

There are a few counts of this clonotype. This chain connects TRBV5-1 to TRBJ2-7; 7 bases align to TRBD1. The CDR3 has 14 amino acids. The germline V gene encodes CDR1 SGHRS and CDR2 YFSETQ. V was clipped by 2 bases and J by 3 bases; unmatched bases: 5. This chain's CDR3 is CASSFRDSNYEQYF. The CDR3 DNA is TGCGCCAGCAGCTTTCGGGACAGTAACTACGAGCAGTACTTC.

Only a few counts were recorded for this clonotype. The rearrangement joins TRBV20-1 to TRBJ2-1, with D possibly matching TRBD2 (5 bases). This CDR3 region has 14 residues. Germline V gives CDR1 DFQATT, CDR2 SNEGSKA (reference sequence). The ends were cut back, 6 bases at V and 3 bases at J, with 15 bases in the middle. CDR3 nucleotide sequence: TGCAGTGCGGGAAGCGGAGGCTTCTACAATGAGCAGTTCTTC. Amino acid sequence: CSAGSGGFYNEQFF.

This clonotype has a handful of counts. The chain uses TRBV6-2 or TRBV6-3 and TRBJ1-2; weak D call: TRBD1 (6 bases). CDR3 length equals 12 residues. The V end lost 2 bases, the J end lost 8 bases, and 9 bases lay between the germline ends. Germline assignment: CDR1 MNHEY and CDR2 SVGEGT. The CDR3 bases are TGTGCCAGCAGTTACGATGGGACAGGCTACACCTTC. It codes for CASSYDGTGYTF.

The gene calls are TRBV7-2 and TRBJ2-4, with TRBD1 matching 7 bases. The CDR3 sequence is 15 residues long. Per germline, CDR1 SGHTA and CDR2 FQGNSA. With V trimmed by 2 bases and J by 8 bases, 9 bases remained unmatched. Here the CDR3 reads CASSLTRQGGYIQYF. In DNA, the CDR3 is TGTGCCAGCAGCTTAACACGACAGGGTGGGTACATTCAGTACTTC.

The chain couples TRBV6-5 to TRBJ1-1; D unresolved. V lost 2 bases and J lost 1, with 8 bases in between. The CDR3 has 14 residues. Germline CDR1 is MNHEY and CDR2 is SVGAGI. The CDR3 loop reads CASSYGWENTEAFF. In DNA, the CDR3 is TGTGCCAGCAGTTACGGTTGGGAGAACACTGAAGCTTTCTTT.

The chain links TRBV12-3 or TRBV12-4 to TRBJ1-6; TRBD1 is a possible D gene (6 bases). This CDR3 comprises 14 residues. V was cut by 3 bases and J by 9 bases, with 12 bases left in between. CDR3 residues: CASSFEGGRSPLHF. CDR3 nucleotides: TGTGCCAGCAGTTTTGAAGGGGGACGTTCACCCCTCCACTTT.

This clonotype was seen a handful of times. The chain has TRBV7-9 and TRBJ2-2; D may be TRBD2 (6 bases). V lost 3 bases and J 7 bases, leaving 15 bases between the germline ends. In germline, CDR1 is SEHNR, CDR2 FQNEAQ (reference sequence). CDR3 length equals 15 residues. In DNA, the CDR3 is TGTGCCAGCAGCTTGGCGGGAAGCGCGGGCGGGGAGCTGTTTTTT. It specifies CASSLAGSAGGELFF.

This clonotype was picked up many times. The chain employs TRBV2 and TRBJ2-7; 10 nucleotides agree with TRBD1. Germline CDR1 is SNHLY and CDR2 is FYNNEI. The V gene end was trimmed by 6 bases and the J gene end by 2 bases; junction bases not matched to a gene: 13. The CDR3 contains 17 residues. CDR3 in amino acids: CASSARTGTGDPYEQYF. The CDR3, as DNA: TGTGCCAGCAGCGCACGAACCGGGACAGGGGATCCCTACGAGCAGTACTTC.

The chain carries TRBV10-1 and TRBJ1-3, with D perhaps TRBD1 (6 bases). CDR1 is WNHNN, CDR2 SYGVQD, per germline (reference sequence). With 3 bases removed from V and 2 bases from J, the gap between germline ends came to 14 bases. This CDR3 has 16 residues. The CDR3: CASSDPTGETGNTIYF. The CDR3 DNA reads as TGCGCCAGCAGTGACCCGACAGGTGAAACTGGAAACACCATATATTTT.

The chain has TRBV29-1 and TRBJ2-3; no clear D. V lost 8 bases and J lost 3, with 15 bases in between. This CDR3 spans 13 amino acids. CDR1 is SQVTM, CDR2 ANQGSEA, per germline. The DNA of the CDR3 is TGCAGCTCAGGAAAGCTACTGACAGATACGCAGTATTTT. It yields the protein CSSGKLLTDTQYF.

The genes are TRBV2 and TRBJ2-1; TRBD2 aligns across 11 bases. The V gene's germline CDR1 is SNHLY and CDR2 FYNNEI. This CDR3 comprises 15 residues. Trimming took 4 bases from V and 6 from J; bases not matched to a gene: 5. Written as DNA, the CDR3 is TGTGCCAGCAGTGCCCTAGCGGGAGGCACCAATGAGCAGTTCTTC. Translation gives CASSALAGGTNEQFF.

V is TRBV18 and J is TRBJ2-3, with 8 bases identical to TRBD2. After removal of 5 bases from V and 3 bases from J, the junction contained 7 bases not matched to a gene. Germline V lookup: CDR1 KGHSH, CDR2 LQKENI. There are 15 residues in the CDR3. In DNA, the CDR3 is TGTGCCAGCTCAACCCGCGGGGGGCAGACAGATACGCAGTATTTT. It codes for CASSTRGGQTDTQYF.

This clonotype was found a few times. The CDR3 loop is CASSVGQGGYEQYF. CDR3 DNA sequence: TGTGCCAGTAGTGTGGGACAGGGAGGCTACGAGCAGTACTTC. The chain combines TRBV19 with TRBJ2-7, with TRBD1 matching over 9 bases. CDR3 length equals 14 residues. The V segment lost 5 bases and the J segment 3 bases; nucleotides outside the gene matches: 5. Germline loops: CDR1 LNHDA, CDR2 SQIVND (reference sequence). The full variable domain, rest sourced from reference TRBV19 and TRBJ2-7, is DGGITQSPKYLFRKEGQNVTLSCEQNLNHDAMYWYRQDPGQGLRLIYYSQIVNDFQKGDIAEGYSVSREKKESFPLTVTSAQKNPTAFYLCASSVGQGGYEQYFGPGTRLTVT.

This chain joins TRBV7-6 and TRBJ2-1, with 16 nucleotides matching TRBD2. V trimming: 5 bases; J trimming: 7 bases; junction bases outside the gene matches: 8. The CDR3 loop spans 17 amino acids. CDR1 and CDR2 from the germline V gene are SGHVS and FNYEAQ. CDR3 nucleotide sequence: TGTGCCAGCAGCGTGGGACTAGCGGGAGGGCCGACGAATGAGCAGTTCTTC. Translating gives CASSVGLAGGPTNEQFF. Filled out from reference TRBV7-6 and TRBJ2-1, the complete variable domain reads GAGVSQSPRYKVTKRGQDVALRCDPISGHVSLYWYRQALGQGPEFLTYFNYEAQQDKSGLPNDRFSAERPEGSISTLTIQRTEQRDSAMYRCASSVGLAGGPTNEQFFGPGTRLTVL.

This clonotype was seen a few times. The J gene is TRBJ2-7, the V gene TRBV5-4; 7 positions match TRBD2. With V trimmed by 2 bases and J by 4 bases, 6 bases remained unmatched. This CDR3 spans 14 amino acids. CDR1 and CDR2 from the germline V gene are SGHNT and YYREEE (reference sequence). DNA for the CDR3: TGTGCCAGCAGCTTTGGGGCTAGCGGTTACGAGCAGTACTTC. Its translation is CASSFGASGYEQYF. The variable domain in full, completed from reference TRBV5-4 and TRBJ2-7, reads ETGVTQSPTHLIKTRGQQVTLRCSSQSGHNTVSWYQQALGQGPQFIFQYYREEENGRGNFPPRFSGLQFPNYSSELNVNALELDDSALYLCASSFGASGYEQYFGPGTRLTVT.